Presented here are 6 T cell receptor beta chains from one specimen sequenced in a study of patients and donors after allogeneic stem cell transplantation. TCRdb processed the RT-PCR reads anew with MiXCR; each CDR3 protein has one entry. Of fewer than 500,000 distinct CDR3 sequences listed, 16% are singletons. The sequencing sample was made of blood, either unsorted or a sorted T cell fraction (not recorded which). The receptors were gathered from a human donor who was either an allogeneic HSCT recipient or a stem cell or donor lymphocyte infusion donor (not recorded which). It is not recorded whose cells these are; they may come from a transplant donor.

This rearrangement joins TRBV7-9 to TRBJ2-3; D possibly matches TRBD1 or TRBD2 (6 bases each). V was cut by 7 bases and J by 2 bases, with 16 bases left in between. The CDR3 extends over 15 amino acids. CDR1 and CDR2 from the germline V gene are SEHNR and FQNEAQ (reference sequence). The CDR3 coding sequence is TGTGCCAGCAAGATGGAGGGGGGAGTCACAGATACGCAGTATTTT. Its protein product is CASKMEGGVTDTQYF.

V and J are TRBV11-3 and TRBJ1-4; D is possibly TRBD1 (5 bases). The germline gives CDR1 SGHNT, CDR2 YENEEA. V was clipped by 5 bases and J by 5 bases, with 18 bases between them. CDR3 length equals 16 residues. CDR3 protein: CASSRRVGTGNEKLFF. CDR3 in DNA: TGTGCCAGCAGCCGGAGGGTCGGGACGGGAAATGAAAAACTGTTTTTT.

This clonotype appeared a few times. The chain combines TRBV5-1 with TRBJ1-1; no clear D. Deletions cut 1 base from V and 0 bases from J, with 10 bases between. Germline lookup yields CDR1 SGHRS and CDR2 YFSETQ. The CDR3 extends over 15 amino acids. The CDR3 here is CASSLMQLMNTEAFF. The CDR3 nucleotides are TGCGCCAGCAGCTTGATGCAGCTCATGAACACTGAAGCTTTCTTT.

This chain connects TRBV6-1 to TRBJ2-3, with 12 bases lining up with TRBD2. V was pared by 6 bases and J by 5 bases, with 12 bases of the junction left unmatched. The germline gives CDR1 MNHNS, CDR2 SASEGT. This CDR3 is built from 17 residues. In DNA form, the CDR3 reads TGTGCCAGCAGCCTAGGGACTAGCGGGTTTCTCAGAGATACGCAGTATTTT. It codes for CASSLGTSGFLRDTQYF.

This clonotype has ten or more counts. CDR3 region: CASSLGGRRDLGEAFF. CDR3 coding DNA: TGCGCCAGCAGCTTGGGCGGGCGGAGGGATTTGGGCGAAGCTTTCTTT. This sequence joins TRBV5-1 and TRBJ1-1, with D uncertain. The CDR3 contains 16 residues. In germline, CDR1 is SGHRS, CDR2 YFSETQ. V was trimmed by 0 bases and J by 8 bases, leaving 20 bases between them.

V usage is TRBV20-1 and J usage is TRBJ2-7; 11 positions match TRBD2. The CDR3 contains 16 residues. Germline values: CDR1 DFQATT, CDR2 SNEGSKA (reference sequence). J gave up 0 bases and V 6 bases, and 10 bases lay outside the gene matches. The CDR3 is CSATTSGGQSSYEQYF. CDR3 DNA: TGCAGTGCCACTACTAGCGGGGGCCAGAGCTCCTACGAGCAGTACTTC.